This passage covers 29 T cell receptor beta chains from one sample sequenced in a study of OX40 agonist ivuxolimab in advanced cancers. Method: immunoSEQ multiplex PCR; TCRdb's copy keeps in-frame clones and lacks some. This table has about 64,000 clones, roughly 86% appearing once. The sample consisted of CD4+ or CD8+ T cells sorted from blood, taken in a trial of the OX40 agonist ivuxolimab. These TCRs come from an adult with an advanced solid tumor such as melanoma, head and neck, liver or kidney cancer.

The chain is built from TRBV5-1 and TRBJ1-3; a possible D gene is TRBD1 (6 bases). Germline assignment: CDR1 SGHRS and CDR2 YFSETQ. This CDR3 is 14 amino acids long. Trimming removed 4 bases at V and 8 bases at J, with 16 bases between. DNA for the CDR3: TGCGCCAGCAGCCGGGGGGCTGCGGCGGACACCATATATTTT. Amino acids: CASSRGAAADTIYF.

This chain links TRBV7-8 with TRBJ1-1; the D is unclear. V lost 5 bases and J 0 bases, leaving 7 bases between the germline ends. The CDR3 runs to 13 residues. Germline CDR1 and CDR2: SGHVS and FQNEAQ. The CDR3, as DNA: TGTGCCAGCAGCCCGCGGATGAACACTGAAGCTTTCTTT. Residues: CASSPRMNTEAFF. Combining the CDR3 with reference TRBV7-8 and TRBJ1-1 gives the whole variable domain GAGVSQSPRYKVAKRGQDVALRCDPISGHVSLFWYQQALGQGPEFLTYFQNEAQLDKSGLPSDRFFAERPEGSVSTLKIQRTQQEDSAVYLCASSPRMNTEAFFGQGTRLTVV.

This rearrangement joins TRBV25-1 to TRBJ1-1; no clear D gene. V lost 2 bases to trimming and J lost 1 base, with 8 bases between them. CDR1 and CDR2 (germline): MGHDK, SYGVNS. The CDR3 totals 14 residues. The DNA of the CDR3 is TGTGCCAGCAGTGAAATAGGGAAGAACACTGAAGCTTTCTTT. Translating gives CASSEIGKNTEAFF.

This chain uses TRBV7-9 with TRBJ1-1; D is unresolved. Trimming removed 0 bases at V and 4 bases at J, with 12 bases between. There are 15 residues in the CDR3. CDR1 and CDR2 (germline): SEHNR, FQNEAQ (reference sequence). The CDR3 coding sequence is TGTGCCAGCAGCTTAGCGAGGTTCTCCGGCACTGAAGCTTTCTTT. Protein: CASSLARFSGTEAFF.

Relative to its sample, this clone is medium-sized. In nucleotides, the CDR3 is TGTGCCAGCAGGCCCCACAGGGGAAGGGGCAATCAGCCCCAGCATTTT. Protein: CASRPHRGRGNQPQHF. The V gene is TRBV2, the J gene TRBJ1-5, with 7 bases aligning to TRBD1. The length of the CDR3 is 16 residues. V lost 6 bases to trimming and J lost 2 bases; unmatched junction nucleotides: 10. CDR1 and CDR2 from the germline V gene are SNHLY and FYNNEI.

The chain uses TRBV6-6 and TRBJ2-2, with D perhaps TRBD2 (6 bases). The CDR3 covers 15 residues. Germline V gives CDR1 MNHNY, CDR2 SVGAGI (reference sequence). V lost 2 bases to trimming and J lost 6 bases, with 13 bases between them. The CDR3, as DNA: TGTGCCAGCAGTTACAAGGAGGGAAAAGCCGGGGAGCTGTTTTTT. It encodes CASSYKEGKAGELFF.

The CDR3 DNA reads TGTGCCAGCTCACCCGGGGGGAACAATTCACCCCTCCACTTT. This sequence encodes CASSPGGNNSPLHF. V gene TRBV18 combines with J gene TRBJ1-6; tentative D call: TRBD1 (5 bases). Germline-derived CDR1 and CDR2 are KGHSH and LQKENI. Deletions cut 3 bases from V and 7 bases from J, with 10 bases between. The CDR3 is made up of 14 amino acids.

The J gene is TRBJ1-1, the V gene TRBV6-5; D unresolved. In germline, CDR1 is MNHEY, CDR2 SVGAGI. V was clipped by 5 bases and J by 6 bases, with 13 bases between them. The CDR3 sequence is 13 residues long. The CDR3 sequence: CASSNVGLAEAFF. CDR3 nucleotide sequence: TGTGCCAGCAGTAACGTGGGGTTGGCTGAAGCTTTCTTT.

The chain employs TRBV18 and TRBJ2-3, with D unclear. Germline V gives CDR1 KGHSH, CDR2 LQKENI. Trimming removed 6 bases from V and 0 bases from J, with 7 bases in between. This CDR3 is built from 13 residues. CDR3: CASSLVSTDTQYF. For the CDR3, the DNA is TGTGCCAGCTCGCTAGTGAGCACAGATACGCAGTATTTT.

This clone was recorded a few times. The rearrangement joins TRBV11-2 to TRBJ1-2; 10 positions agree with TRBD1. CDR1 and CDR2 from the germline V gene are SGHAT and FQNNGV. V dropped 1 base and J dropped 1; count of bases not matched to a gene: 3. This CDR3 contains 16 residues. Written as DNA, the CDR3 is TGTGCCAGCAGCTTAGCCGGGGACAGGGGTAACTATGGCTACACCTTC. Protein product: CASSLAGDRGNYGYTF.

The chain is built from TRBV27 and TRBJ2-1, with a tentative D call TRBD2 (5 bases). The CDR3 loop spans 16 amino acids. V was clipped by 7 bases and J by 4 bases, with 20 bases between them. Germline CDR1 is MNHEY and CDR2 is SMNVEV (reference sequence). CDR3 nucleotide sequence: TGTGCCAGCACCCCCCTGGGGTCTAGACTATACAATGAGCAGTTCTTC. Translating gives CASTPLGSRLYNEQFF.

J is TRBJ2-3 and V is TRBV5-1, with a tentative D call TRBD2 (5 bases). The CDR3 totals 15 residues. Germline V gene sequence: CDR1 SGHRS, CDR2 YFSETQ. Trimming took 6 bases from V and 0 from J, leaving 14 bases between them. CDR3 region: CASTNKRSSTDTQYF. CDR3 DNA: TGCGCCAGCACAAACAAGCGGAGTAGCACAGATACGCAGTATTTT.

This chain links TRBV7-8 with TRBJ1-5, with TRBD1 as a possible D gene (6 bases). This CDR3 spans 15 amino acids. Germline V gene sequence: CDR1 SGHVS, CDR2 FQNEAQ. V lost 5 bases to trimming and J lost 1 base, with 12 bases between them. This CDR3 is CASSLQGWSNQPQHF. The CDR3 region has the DNA TGTGCCAGCAGCCTACAGGGTTGGAGCAATCAGCCCCAGCATTTT.

The chain links TRBV19 to TRBJ1-1; 8 bases agree with TRBD1. The CDR3 totals 15 residues. The germline CDR1 and CDR2 sequences are LNHDA and SQIVND (reference sequence). Trimming cost V 7 bases and J 3 bases; bases outside gene matches: 10. This CDR3 is CASIAAGGLYTEAFF. The CDR3 bases are TGTGCCAGTATCGCGGCAGGGGGCTTATACACTGAAGCTTTCTTT.

CDR3 protein: CASKPGLANLEQYF. CDR3 bases: TGTGCCAGCAAACCGGGACTAGCGAACCTCGAGCAGTACTTC. The rearrangement joins TRBV6-5 to TRBJ2-7; TRBD2 matches 10 bases. J gave up 6 bases and V 7 bases, and 9 bases lay outside the gene matches. The germline V gene has CDR1 MNHEY and CDR2 SVGAGI. The CDR3 is 14 amino acids.

The chain couples TRBV28 to TRBJ2-5, with 7 bases identical to TRBD1. Germline V CDR1 and CDR2: MDHEN, SYDVKM. The junction had 8 bases not matched to a gene; V was cut back by 3 bases and J by 4 bases. This CDR3 has 15 amino acids. The CDR3 protein is CASSFSQGDTETQYF. CDR3 coding DNA: TGTGCCAGCAGTTTTTCGCAGGGGGACACAGAGACCCAGTACTTC.

The chain employs TRBV5-1 and TRBJ2-5, with 12 positions matching TRBD1. The CDR3 consists of 16 residues. Germline V gives CDR1 SGHRS, CDR2 YFSETQ. With V trimmed by 4 bases and J by 4 bases, 8 bases remained unmatched. The CDR3 DNA follows: TGCGCCAGCAGCCCAGGGGGACAGGGGGCGGGAGAGACCCAGTACTTC. Residues: CASSPGGQGAGETQYF. The full variable domain, in which reference TRBV5-1 and TRBJ2-5 provide the parts outside the CDR3, is KAGVTQTPRYLIKTRGQQVTLSCSPISGHRSVSWYQQTPGQGLQFLFEYFSETQRNKGNFPGRFSGRQFSNSRSEMNVSTLELGDSALYLCASSPGGQGAGETQYFGPGTRLLVL.

V usage is TRBV2 and J usage is TRBJ1-1; D gene unclear. The germline V and J ends were trimmed by 6 bases and 4 bases, with 12 bases remaining between them. This CDR3 contains 13 residues. Germline V lookup: CDR1 SNHLY, CDR2 FYNNEI. The CDR3 DNA follows: TGTGCCAGCAGCACTGGGAGCGGCACTGAAGCTTTCTTT. Residues: CASSTGSGTEAFF. Supplemented by reference TRBV2 and TRBJ1-1, the full variable domain reads EPEVTQTPSHQVTQMGQEVILRCVPISNHLYFYWYRQILGQKVEFLVSFYNNEISEKSEIFDDQFSVERPDGSNFTLKIRSTKLEDSAMYFCASSTGSGTEAFFGQGTRLTVV.

The rearrangement links TRBV5-6 to TRBJ2-7; 9 bases match TRBD1. Germline loops: CDR1 SGHDT, CDR2 YYEEEE. V trimming: 5 bases; J trimming: 5 bases; junction bases outside the gene matches: 8. The length of the CDR3 is 14 residues. The CDR3 is CASSMDRGYDEQYF. Here the CDR3 DNA reads TGTGCCAGCAGTATGGACAGGGGTTATGACGAGCAGTACTTC.

V and J are TRBV27 and TRBJ2-1, with D tentatively TRBD1 or TRBD2 (6 bases each). CDR3 length: 15 amino acids. Germline assignment: CDR1 MNHEY and CDR2 SMNVEV (reference sequence). The V end was cut by 7 bases, the J end by 2 bases, with 15 bases between. The chain's CDR3 is CASTQTRGPYNEQFF. CDR3 sequence (DNA): TGTGCCAGCACTCAAACCCGGGGGCCCTACAATGAGCAGTTCTTC.

This chain joins TRBV7-9 and TRBJ1-1; no reliable D call. Germline values: CDR1 SEHNR, CDR2 FQNEAQ (reference sequence). Trimming pared 1 base from V and 0 bases from J, leaving 12 bases between. The CDR3 is 16 residues long. The CDR3, as DNA: TGTGCCAGCAGCTTAGGGGAGGGAACCATGAACACTGAAGCTTTCTTT. This translates into CASSLGEGTMNTEAFF.

This clone was detected only once. The rearrangement uses TRBV5-6 and TRBJ2-5, with unresolved D. The length of the CDR3 is 16 residues. V was cut by 4 bases and J by 0 bases, with 16 bases left in between. CDR1 and CDR2 from the germline V gene are SGHDT and YYEEEE. The CDR3: CASSPARPSYQETQYF. The CDR3 nucleotides read TGTGCCAGCAGCCCGGCTAGACCATCCTACCAAGAGACCCAGTACTTC.

The rearrangement uses TRBV2 and TRBJ2-4, with D possibly being TRBD1 (6 bases). V was cut by 4 bases and J by 3 bases, with 10 bases left in between. Germline V gene data show CDR1 as SNHLY and CDR2 as FYNNEI. CDR3 size: 14 residues. CDR3 sequence: CASSGQEDKNIQYF. CDR3 nucleotides: TGTGCCAGCAGTGGACAGGAGGACAAAAACATTCAGTACTTC.

This clone has only one observation. V gene TRBV4-3 combines with J gene TRBJ1-6; D unresolved. Germline V gene data show CDR1 as LGHNA and CDR2 as YSLEER. With 3 bases removed from V and 7 bases from J, the gap between germline ends came to 16 bases. The CDR3 loop spans 16 amino acids. CDR3 region: CASSQTLWQANSPLHF. CDR3 DNA: TGCGCCAGCAGCCAGACCCTTTGGCAGGCAAATTCACCCCTCCACTTT.

V is TRBV4-3 and J is TRBJ2-7, with 10 bases aligning to TRBD1. This CDR3 is 16 amino acids long. Germline assignment: CDR1 LGHNA and CDR2 YSLEER. J was trimmed by 3 bases and V by 0 bases; bases with no gene match: 5. The CDR3 region is CASSQETGQGYYEQYF. Written as DNA, the CDR3 is TGCGCCAGCAGCCAAGAGACGGGACAGGGGTACTACGAGCAGTACTTC.

DNA for the CDR3: TGTGCCAGTAGTCCGACTAGCGGCTACGAGCAGTACTTC. This codes for CASSPTSGYEQYF. The chain recombines TRBV19 with TRBJ2-7; 9 bases map to TRBD2. This CDR3 has 13 amino acids. Per germline, CDR1 LNHDA and CDR2 SQIVND (reference sequence). V shed 5 bases and J 3 bases; nucleotides not matched to a gene: 2.

The chain has TRBV2 and TRBJ1-2, with 8 nucleotides matching TRBD1. Germline assignment: CDR1 SNHLY and CDR2 FYNNEI. The V segment lost 7 bases and the J segment 6 bases; nucleotides outside the gene matches: 7. The CDR3 is 13 amino acids. Here the CDR3 DNA reads TGTGCCAGCACAGGGGGCACAGGGAATGGCTACACCTTC. This codes for CASTGGTGNGYTF.

This chain joins TRBV27 and TRBJ2-3, with 8 nucleotides matching TRBD2. Germline V gene lookup returns CDR1 MNHEY and CDR2 SMNVEV (reference sequence). The CDR3 totals 15 residues. Germline trimming cut 4 bases from V and 3 bases from J; bases unmatched to any gene: 6. The CDR3 DNA follows: TGTGCCAGCAGTTACAGCGGGGGTCGGACAGATACGCAGTATTTT. It yields the protein CASSYSGGRTDTQYF.

The rearrangement links TRBV5-1 to TRBJ2-5; D call uncertain. The CDR3 runs to 13 residues. Trimming removed 3 bases at V and 5 bases at J, with 11 bases between. Germline V gene data show CDR1 as SGHRS and CDR2 as YFSETQ. Written as DNA, the CDR3 is TGCGCCAGCAGCTCCCGTGACTTGGAGACCCAGTACTTC. Translation: CASSSRDLETQYF.